This T cell receptor (beta chain) was captured by sequencing in a study of blood T cell repertoires in COVID-19. Clones were sequenced by immunoSEQ multiplex PCR, and TCRdb holds only the in-frame ones, with some missing. The sample yields about 190,000 clones, roughly four fifths seen once. Germline CDR1 and CDR2: LNHDA and SQIVND (reference sequence). This CDR3 contains 13 residues. The junction had 2 bases not matched to a gene; V was cut back by 6 bases and J by 6 bases. This clonotype was obtained from a woman in her seventies with active or convalescent COVID-19. Material: peripheral blood. The chain couples TRBV19 to TRBJ2-2, with 9 bases lining up with TRBD1. This CDR3 is CASRGQGPGELFF. The CDR3 DNA is TGTGCCAGTAGGGGACAGGGCCCCGGGGAGCTGTTTTTT.